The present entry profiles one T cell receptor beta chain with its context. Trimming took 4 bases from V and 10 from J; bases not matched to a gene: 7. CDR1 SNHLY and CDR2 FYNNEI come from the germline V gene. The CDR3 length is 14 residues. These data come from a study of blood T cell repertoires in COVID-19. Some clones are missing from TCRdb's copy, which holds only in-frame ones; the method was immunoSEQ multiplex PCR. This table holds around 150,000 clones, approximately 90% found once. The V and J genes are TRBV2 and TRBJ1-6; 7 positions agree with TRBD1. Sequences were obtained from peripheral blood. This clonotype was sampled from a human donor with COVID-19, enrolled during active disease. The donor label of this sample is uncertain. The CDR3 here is CASSARQGGSPLHF. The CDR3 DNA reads TGTGCCAGCAGTGCCCGACAGGGAGGCTCACCCCTCCACTTT.